This T cell receptor (beta chain) was sequenced in a study of blood T cell repertoires in COVID-19. Background on the study: Samples of COVID-19 (acute and convalescent) were obtained from the United States, Italy and Spain. Sources were T cells, B-cell-depleted T cells, or PBMCs; the material itself was cDNA or gDNA.

The table came from immunoSEQ multiplex PCR; TCRdb's copy has only in-frame clones and leaves some out. The table records roughly 180,000 clones, less than 90% of them present only once. All enrollees were roughly 18 to 89 years old and from approximately 25 US areas. Participants reported their clinical history, and cohort assignment relied on those reports. V was pared by 1 base and J by 4 bases, with 3 bases of the junction left unmatched. The germline CDR1 and CDR2 sequences are KGHSH and LQKENI. This CDR3 is built from 16 residues. Sequencing input: PBMCs or T cells enriched from blood (not recorded which). The TCR comes from a woman in her fifties or sixties who had recovered from COVID-19. This chain joins TRBV18 and TRBJ1-6, with 8 bases matching TRBD1. Here the CDR3 DNA reads TGTGCCAGCTCACCACGTACAGGGGGGTATAATTCACCCCTCCACTTT. Translation gives CASSPRTGGYNSPLHF.